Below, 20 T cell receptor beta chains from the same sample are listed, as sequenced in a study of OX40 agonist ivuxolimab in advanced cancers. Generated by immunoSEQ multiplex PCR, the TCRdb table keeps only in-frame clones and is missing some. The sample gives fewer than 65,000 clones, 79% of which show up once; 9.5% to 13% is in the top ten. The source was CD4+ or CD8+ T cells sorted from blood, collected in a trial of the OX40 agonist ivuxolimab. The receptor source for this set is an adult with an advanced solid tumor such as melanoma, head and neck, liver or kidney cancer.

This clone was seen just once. The CDR3 bases are TGTGCCAGCAGCTTAGGAGGAGCTGAAGCTTTCTTT. The encoded protein is CASSLGGAEAFF. The rearrangement uses TRBV7-9 and TRBJ1-1; D not resolved. The CDR3 spans 12 residues. From germline, CDR1 is SEHNR and CDR2 FQNEAQ (reference sequence). The V gene lost 1 base and the J gene lost 6 bases, with 6 bases spanning the gap.

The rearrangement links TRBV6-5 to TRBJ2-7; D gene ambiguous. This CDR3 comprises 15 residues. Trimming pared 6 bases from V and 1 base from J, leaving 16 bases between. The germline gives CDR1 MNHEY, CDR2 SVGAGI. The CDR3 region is CASSSEWTSSYEQYF. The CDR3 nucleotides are TGTGCCAGCAGCTCGGAGTGGACCTCATCCTACGAGCAGTACTTC.

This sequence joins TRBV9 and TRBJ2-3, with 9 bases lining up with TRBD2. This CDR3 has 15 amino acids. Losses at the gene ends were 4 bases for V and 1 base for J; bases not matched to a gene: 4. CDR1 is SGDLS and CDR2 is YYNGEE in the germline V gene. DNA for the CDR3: TGTGCCAGCAGCACGACTAGCGGAGGCACAGATACGCAGTATTTT. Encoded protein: CASSTTSGGTDTQYF. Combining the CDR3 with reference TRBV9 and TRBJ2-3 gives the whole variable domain DSGVTQTPKHLITATGQRVTLRCSPRSGDLSVYWYQQSLDQGLQFLIQYYNGEERAKGNILERFSAQQFPDLHSELNLSSLELGDSALYFCASSTTSGGTDTQYFGPGTRLTVL.

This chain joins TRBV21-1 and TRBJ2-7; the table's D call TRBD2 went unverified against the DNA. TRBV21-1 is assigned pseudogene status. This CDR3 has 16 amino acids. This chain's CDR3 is CASSKLLGAGSYEQYF. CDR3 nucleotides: TGTGCCAGCAGCAAACTTCTAGGGGCGGGATCCTACGAGCAGTACTTC.

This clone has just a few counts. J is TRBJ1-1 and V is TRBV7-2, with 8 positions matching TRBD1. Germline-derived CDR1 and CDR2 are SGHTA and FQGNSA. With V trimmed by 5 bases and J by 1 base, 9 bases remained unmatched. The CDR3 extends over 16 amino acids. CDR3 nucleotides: TGTGCCAGCAGCCCCAGGACAGGGCCCTCGAACACTGAAGCTTTCTTT. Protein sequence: CASSPRTGPSNTEAFF.

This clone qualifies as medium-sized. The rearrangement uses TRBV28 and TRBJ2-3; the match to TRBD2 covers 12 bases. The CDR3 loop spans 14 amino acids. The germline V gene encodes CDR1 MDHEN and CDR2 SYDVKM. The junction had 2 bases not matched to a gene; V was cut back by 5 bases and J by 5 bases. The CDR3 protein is CASSRLAGEDTQYF. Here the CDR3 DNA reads TGTGCCAGCAGTCGACTAGCGGGAGAAGATACGCAGTATTTT.

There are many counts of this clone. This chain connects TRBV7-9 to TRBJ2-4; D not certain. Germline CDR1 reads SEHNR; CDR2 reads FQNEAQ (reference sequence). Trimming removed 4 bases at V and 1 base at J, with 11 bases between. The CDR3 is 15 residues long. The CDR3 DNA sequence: TGTGCCAGCAGCTCAGTCCGGGCCGCCAAAAACATTCAGTACTTC. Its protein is CASSSVRAAKNIQYF. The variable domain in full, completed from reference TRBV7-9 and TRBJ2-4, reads DTGVSQNPRHKITKRGQNVTFRCDPISEHNRLYWYRQTLGQGPEFLTYFQNEAQLEKSRLLSDRFSAERPKGSFSTLEIQRTEQGDSAMYLCASSSVRAAKNIQYFGAGTRLSVL.

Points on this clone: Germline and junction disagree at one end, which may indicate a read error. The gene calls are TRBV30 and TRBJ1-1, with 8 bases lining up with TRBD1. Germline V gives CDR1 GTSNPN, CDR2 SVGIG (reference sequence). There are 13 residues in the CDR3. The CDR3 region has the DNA TGTACCTGGAGTGTACAGGGGGACACTGAAGCTTTCTTT. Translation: CTWSVQGDTEAFF.

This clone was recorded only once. CDR3 nucleotides: TGTGCCAGCAGTCTCTTGGGCCAGGGCAATCAGCCCCAGCATTTT. It codes for CASSLLGQGNQPQHF. The rearrangement uses TRBV28 and TRBJ1-5; no clear D gene. The V gene lost 5 bases and the J gene lost 2 bases, with 13 bases spanning the gap. CDR1 is MDHEN and CDR2 is SYDVKM in the germline V gene. This CDR3 is built from 15 residues.

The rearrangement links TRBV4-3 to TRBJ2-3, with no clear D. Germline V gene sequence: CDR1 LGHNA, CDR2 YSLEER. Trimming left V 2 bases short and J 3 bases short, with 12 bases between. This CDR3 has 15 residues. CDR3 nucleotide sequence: TGCGCCAGCAGCCAACAAGCGTGGACGACAGATACGCAGTATTTT. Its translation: CASSQQAWTTDTQYF.

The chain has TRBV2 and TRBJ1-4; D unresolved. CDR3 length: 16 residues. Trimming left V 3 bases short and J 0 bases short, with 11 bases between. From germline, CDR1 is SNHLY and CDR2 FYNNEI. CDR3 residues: CASSEKGRATNEKLFF. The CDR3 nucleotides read TGTGCCAGCAGTGAGAAGGGAAGGGCAACTAATGAAAAACTGTTTTTT.

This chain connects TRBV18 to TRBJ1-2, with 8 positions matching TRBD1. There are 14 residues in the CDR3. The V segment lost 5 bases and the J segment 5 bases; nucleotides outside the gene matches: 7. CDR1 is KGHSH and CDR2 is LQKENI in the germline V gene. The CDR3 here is CASSNGQGVYGYTF. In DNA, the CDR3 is TGTGCCAGCTCAAACGGACAGGGAGTTTATGGCTACACCTTC.

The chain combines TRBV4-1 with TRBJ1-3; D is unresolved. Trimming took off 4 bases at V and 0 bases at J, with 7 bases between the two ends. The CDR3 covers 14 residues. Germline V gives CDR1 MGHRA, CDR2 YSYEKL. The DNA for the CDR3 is TGCGCCAGCAGCCTGATCAGCTCTGGAAACACCATATATTTT. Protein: CASSLISSGNTIYF.

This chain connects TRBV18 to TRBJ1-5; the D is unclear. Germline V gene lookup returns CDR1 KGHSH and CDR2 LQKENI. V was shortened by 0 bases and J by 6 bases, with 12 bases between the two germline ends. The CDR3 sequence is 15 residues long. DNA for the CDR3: TGTGCCAGCTCACCACCGGCCCAGGTGGGTCAGCCCCAGCATTTT. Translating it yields CASSPPAQVGQPQHF.

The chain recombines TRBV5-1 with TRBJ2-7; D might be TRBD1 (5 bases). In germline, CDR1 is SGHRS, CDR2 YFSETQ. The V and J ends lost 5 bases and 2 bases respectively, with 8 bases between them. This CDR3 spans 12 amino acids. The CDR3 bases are TGCGCCAGCAGGGACACCGCCTACGAGCAGTACTTC. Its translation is CASRDTAYEQYF. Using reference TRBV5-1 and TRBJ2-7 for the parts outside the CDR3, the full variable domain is KAGVTQTPRYLIKTRGQQVTLSCSPISGHRSVSWYQQTPGQGLQFLFEYFSETQRNKGNFPGRFSGRQFSNSRSEMNVSTLELGDSALYLCASRDTAYEQYFGPGTRLTVT.

The CDR3 reads CASRTARMIGETQYF. The CDR3 coding sequence is TGTGCCAGTCGGACAGCCAGAATGATCGGTGAGACCCAGTACTTC. The chain carries TRBV2 and TRBJ2-5; tentative D call: TRBD1 (6 bases). CDR1 SNHLY and CDR2 FYNNEI come from the germline V gene. The CDR3 runs 15 residues. With 9 bases removed from V and 5 bases from J, the gap between germline ends came to 22 bases.

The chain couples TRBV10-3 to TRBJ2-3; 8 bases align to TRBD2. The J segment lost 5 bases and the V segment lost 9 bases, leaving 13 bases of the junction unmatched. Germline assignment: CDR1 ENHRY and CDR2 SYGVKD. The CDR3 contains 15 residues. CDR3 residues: CAIRLGPAGVDTQYF. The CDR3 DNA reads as TGTGCCATAAGACTCGGGCCAGCGGGAGTAGATACGCAGTATTTT.

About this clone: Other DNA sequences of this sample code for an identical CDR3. For the CDR3, the DNA is TGTGCCAGCAGCTCGGGGAACACCGGGGAGCTGTTTTTT. Translated, it gives CASSSGNTGELFF. This rearrangement joins TRBV5-4 to TRBJ2-2; D gene ambiguous. Trimming pared 3 bases from V and 1 base from J, leaving 4 bases between. There are 13 residues in the CDR3. Germline values: CDR1 SGHNT, CDR2 YYREEE (reference sequence).

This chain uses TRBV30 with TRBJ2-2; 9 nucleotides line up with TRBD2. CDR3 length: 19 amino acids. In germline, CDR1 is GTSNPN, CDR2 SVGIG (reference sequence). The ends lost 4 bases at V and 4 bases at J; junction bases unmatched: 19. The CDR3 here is CAWTVGFSGSIIFTGELFF. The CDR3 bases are TGTGCCTGGACCGTAGGGTTTAGCGGGAGTATAATCTTCACCGGGGAGCTGTTTTTT.

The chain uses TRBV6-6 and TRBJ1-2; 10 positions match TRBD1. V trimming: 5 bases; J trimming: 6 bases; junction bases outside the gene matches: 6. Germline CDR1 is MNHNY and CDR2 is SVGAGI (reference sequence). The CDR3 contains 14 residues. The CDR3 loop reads CASSLRDRGDGYTF. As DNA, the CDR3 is TGTGCCAGCAGTCTCCGGGACAGGGGCGATGGCTACACCTTC.